There are a few counts of the clone carrying this TCR beta chain. Its antigen remains unknown. TCRdb re-derived calls from the 5' RACE reads in MiXCR, one entry per CDR3 protein. The sample includes about 130,000 distinct CDR3 sequences, approximately 15% of them seen just once. CDR3 length: 15 residues. Trimming left V 5 bases short and J 3 bases short, with 16 bases between. Germline CDR1 reads SGHTA; CDR2 reads FQGNSA. This sample is drawn from a study of T-cell memory formation after mild COVID-19. Looking at the study overall: The TCR clusters were mostly specific to one donor. Study-level points and caveats: The pre-infection memory compartment contained some responding clones, suggesting cross-reactive memory joined. Contracting CD4+ clones lay largely in CM and EM, with CD8+ ones residing in EMRA.

This TCR derives from a man between 18 and 35 years old who had mild COVID-19 (a few samples of this study predate the infection). Cell type and time point are not known. What was sequenced was PBMCs or a T cell subset sorted from them (not recorded which). The chain recombines TRBV7-2 with TRBJ1-2; D perhaps matches TRBD1 (6 bases). The CDR3 loop reads CASSPQQGRDYGYTF. CDR3 nucleotides: TGTGCCAGCAGCCCCCAACAGGGAAGGGACTATGGCTACACCTTC.